This paragraph covers one T cell receptor (beta chain) sequence. This entry is derived from a study of blood T cell repertoires in COVID-19. Study-wide context: Samples representing acute and convalescent COVID-19 were sourced from the United States, Italy and Spain. Sources were T cells, B-cell-depleted T cells, or PBMCs; the material itself was cDNA or gDNA.

Trimming removed 5 bases from V and 11 bases from J, with 15 bases in between. The CDR3 extends over 12 amino acids. Germline CDR1 and CDR2: MNHEY and SVGAGI. In the original processing: Reference gene primer amplification in the assay estimated nucleated cell counts. Assay used: immunoSEQ multiplex PCR; TCRdb lists only in-frame clones, some missing. The V and J calls and clone size are taken from that table; D and trimming were inferred from the DNA. The data contain approximately 76,000 clones, 75% to 90% of them singletons. The chain recombines TRBV6-5 with TRBJ1-1, with D maybe TRBD1 (6 bases). Source material: peripheral blood. This receptor was obtained from an elderly woman with active or convalescent COVID-19. CDR3 nucleotides: TGTGCCAGCAGTCCGGTGAACAGGGCCGCTTTCTTT. Its translation is CASSPVNRAAFF.